This T cell receptor (beta chain) came from a study of cytomegalovirus exposure and HLA in healthy donors. The repertoire was sequenced with immunoSEQ multiplex PCR; TCRdb's copy has only in-frame clones and lacks some. The data contain some 270,000 clones, 80% to 90% of them singletons. The CDR3 has 16 amino acids. Deletions cut 3 bases from V and 0 bases from J, with 13 bases between. Germline V gene sequence: CDR1 MGHRA, CDR2 YSYEKL. What was sequenced was PBMCs. The source is a woman aged 18 to 35 in good health and CMV-seronegative. The chain recombines TRBV4-1 with TRBJ2-3; TRBD1 is a possible D gene (5 bases). CDR3 nucleotides: TGCGCCAGCAGCCATTTAGGACATAAAAGCACAGATACGCAGTATTTT. The encoded protein is CASSHLGHKSTDTQYF.